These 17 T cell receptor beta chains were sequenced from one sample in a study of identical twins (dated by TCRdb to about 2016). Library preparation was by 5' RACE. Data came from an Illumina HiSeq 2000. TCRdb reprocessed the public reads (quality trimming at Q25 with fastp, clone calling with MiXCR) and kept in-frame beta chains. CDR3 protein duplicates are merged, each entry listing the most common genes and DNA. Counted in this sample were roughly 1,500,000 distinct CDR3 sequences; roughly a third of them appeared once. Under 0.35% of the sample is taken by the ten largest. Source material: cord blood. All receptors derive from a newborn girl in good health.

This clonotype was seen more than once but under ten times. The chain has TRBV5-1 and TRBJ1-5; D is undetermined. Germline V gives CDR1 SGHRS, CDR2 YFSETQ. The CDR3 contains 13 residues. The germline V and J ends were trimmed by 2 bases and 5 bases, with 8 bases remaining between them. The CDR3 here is CASSFLRDQPQHF. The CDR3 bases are TGCGCCAGCAGCTTTTTGAGGGATCAGCCCCAGCATTTT.

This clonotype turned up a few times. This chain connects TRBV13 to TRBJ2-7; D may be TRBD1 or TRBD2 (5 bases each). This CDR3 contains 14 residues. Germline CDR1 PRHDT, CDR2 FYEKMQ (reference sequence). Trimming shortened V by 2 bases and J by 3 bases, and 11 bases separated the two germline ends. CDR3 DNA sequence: TGTGCCAGCAGCTTACGGGGACGGTTCTACGAGCAGTACTTC. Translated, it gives CASSLRGRFYEQYF.

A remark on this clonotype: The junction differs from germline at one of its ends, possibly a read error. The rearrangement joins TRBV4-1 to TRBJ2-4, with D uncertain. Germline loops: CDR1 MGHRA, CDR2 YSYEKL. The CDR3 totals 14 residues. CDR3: CASSNRAAKNIQYF. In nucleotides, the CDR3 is TGCGCAAGCAGCAACCGGGCCGCCAAAAACATTCAGTACTTC.

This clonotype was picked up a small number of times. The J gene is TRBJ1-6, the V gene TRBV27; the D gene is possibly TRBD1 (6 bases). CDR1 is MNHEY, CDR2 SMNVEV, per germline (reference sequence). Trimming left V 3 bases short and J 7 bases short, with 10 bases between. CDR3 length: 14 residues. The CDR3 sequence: CASSFPGANSPLHF. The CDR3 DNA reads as TGTGCCAGCAGTTTCCCGGGGGCGAATTCACCCCTCCACTTT.

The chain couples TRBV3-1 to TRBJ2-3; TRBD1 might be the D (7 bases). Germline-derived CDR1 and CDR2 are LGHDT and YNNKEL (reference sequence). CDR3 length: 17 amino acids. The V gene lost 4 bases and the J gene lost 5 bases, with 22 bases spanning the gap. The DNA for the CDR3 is TGTGCCAGCAGCCCCCAGGGGGGAGCCGGACCGATAGATACGCAGTATTTT. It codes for CASSPQGGAGPIDTQYF.

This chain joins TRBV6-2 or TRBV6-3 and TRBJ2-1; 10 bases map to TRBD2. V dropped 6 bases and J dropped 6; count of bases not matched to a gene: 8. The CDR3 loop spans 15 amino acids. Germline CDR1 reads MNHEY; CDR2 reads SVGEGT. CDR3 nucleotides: TGTGCCAGCAGATCTAGCGGGAGTTATTCCAATGAGCAGTTCTTC. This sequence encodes CASRSSGSYSNEQFF.

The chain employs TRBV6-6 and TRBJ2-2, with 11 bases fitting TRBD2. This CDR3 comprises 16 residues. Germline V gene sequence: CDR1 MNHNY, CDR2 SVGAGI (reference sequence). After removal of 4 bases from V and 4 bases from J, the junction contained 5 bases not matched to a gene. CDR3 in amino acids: CASSWGSGRGTGELFF. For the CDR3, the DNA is TGTGCCAGCAGTTGGGGTAGCGGGAGGGGCACCGGGGAGCTGTTTTTT.

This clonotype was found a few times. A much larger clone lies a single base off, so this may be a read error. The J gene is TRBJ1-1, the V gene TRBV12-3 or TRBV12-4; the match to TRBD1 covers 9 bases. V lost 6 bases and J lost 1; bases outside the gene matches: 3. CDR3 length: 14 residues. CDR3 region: CASRAGQGNTEAFF. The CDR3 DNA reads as TGTGCCAGCAGAGCGGGACAGGGGAACACTGAAGCTTTCTTT.

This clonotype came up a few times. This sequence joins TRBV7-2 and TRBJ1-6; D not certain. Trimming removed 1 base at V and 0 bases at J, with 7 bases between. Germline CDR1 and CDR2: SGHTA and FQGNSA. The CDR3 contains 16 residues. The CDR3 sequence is CASSLGVSSYNSPLHF. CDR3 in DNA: TGTGCCAGCAGCTTAGGGGTTAGCTCCTATAATTCACCCCTCCACTTT.

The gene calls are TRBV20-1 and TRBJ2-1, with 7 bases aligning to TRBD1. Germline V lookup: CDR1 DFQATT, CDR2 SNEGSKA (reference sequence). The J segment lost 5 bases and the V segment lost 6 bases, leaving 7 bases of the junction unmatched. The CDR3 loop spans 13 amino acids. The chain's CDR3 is CSARQGANNEQFF. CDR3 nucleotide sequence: TGCAGTGCGCGACAGGGAGCTAACAATGAGCAGTTCTTC.

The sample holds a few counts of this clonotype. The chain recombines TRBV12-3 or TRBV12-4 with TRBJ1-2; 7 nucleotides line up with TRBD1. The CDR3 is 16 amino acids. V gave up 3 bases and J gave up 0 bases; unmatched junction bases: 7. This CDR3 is CASSFWTQGANYGYTF. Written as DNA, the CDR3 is TGTGCCAGCAGTTTTTGGACTCAGGGGGCTAACTATGGCTACACCTTC.

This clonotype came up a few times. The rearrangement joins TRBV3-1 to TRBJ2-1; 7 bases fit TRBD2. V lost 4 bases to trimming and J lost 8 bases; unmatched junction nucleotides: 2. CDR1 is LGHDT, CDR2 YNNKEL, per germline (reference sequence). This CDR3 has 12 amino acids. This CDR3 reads CASSLTSYEQFF. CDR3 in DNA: TGTGCCAGCAGCCTGACTAGCTATGAGCAGTTCTTC.

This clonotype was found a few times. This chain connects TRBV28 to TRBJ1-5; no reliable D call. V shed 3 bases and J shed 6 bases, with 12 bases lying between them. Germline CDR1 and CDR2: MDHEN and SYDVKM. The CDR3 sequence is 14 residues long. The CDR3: CASSFPGPGQPQHF. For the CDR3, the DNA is TGTGCCAGCAGTTTCCCTGGGCCGGGTCAGCCCCAGCATTTT.

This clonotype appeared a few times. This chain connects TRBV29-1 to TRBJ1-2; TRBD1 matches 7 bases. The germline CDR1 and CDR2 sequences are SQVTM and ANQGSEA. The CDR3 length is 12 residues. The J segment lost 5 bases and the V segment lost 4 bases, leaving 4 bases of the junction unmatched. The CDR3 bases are TGCAGCGTTGGACAGGGAAGATATGGCTACACCTTC. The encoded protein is CSVGQGRYGYTF.

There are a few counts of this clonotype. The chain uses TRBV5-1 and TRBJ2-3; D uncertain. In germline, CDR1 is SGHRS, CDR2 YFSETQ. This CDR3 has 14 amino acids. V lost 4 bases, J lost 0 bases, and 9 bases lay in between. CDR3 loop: CASSTSSSTDTQYF. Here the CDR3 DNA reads TGCGCCAGCAGCACCTCCTCTAGCACAGATACGCAGTATTTT.

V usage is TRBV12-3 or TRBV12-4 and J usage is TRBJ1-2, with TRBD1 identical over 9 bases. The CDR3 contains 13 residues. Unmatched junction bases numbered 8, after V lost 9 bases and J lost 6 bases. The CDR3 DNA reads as TGTGCCAGTCGACCACAGGGGGCGGATGGCTACACCTTC. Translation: CASRPQGADGYTF.

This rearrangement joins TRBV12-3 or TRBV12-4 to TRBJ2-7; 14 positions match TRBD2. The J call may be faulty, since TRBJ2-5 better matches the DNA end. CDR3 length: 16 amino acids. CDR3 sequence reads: CASSYPGLAGVETQYF. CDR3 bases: TGTGCCAGCAGCTATCCGGGACTAGCGGGAGTTGAGACCCAGTACTTC.